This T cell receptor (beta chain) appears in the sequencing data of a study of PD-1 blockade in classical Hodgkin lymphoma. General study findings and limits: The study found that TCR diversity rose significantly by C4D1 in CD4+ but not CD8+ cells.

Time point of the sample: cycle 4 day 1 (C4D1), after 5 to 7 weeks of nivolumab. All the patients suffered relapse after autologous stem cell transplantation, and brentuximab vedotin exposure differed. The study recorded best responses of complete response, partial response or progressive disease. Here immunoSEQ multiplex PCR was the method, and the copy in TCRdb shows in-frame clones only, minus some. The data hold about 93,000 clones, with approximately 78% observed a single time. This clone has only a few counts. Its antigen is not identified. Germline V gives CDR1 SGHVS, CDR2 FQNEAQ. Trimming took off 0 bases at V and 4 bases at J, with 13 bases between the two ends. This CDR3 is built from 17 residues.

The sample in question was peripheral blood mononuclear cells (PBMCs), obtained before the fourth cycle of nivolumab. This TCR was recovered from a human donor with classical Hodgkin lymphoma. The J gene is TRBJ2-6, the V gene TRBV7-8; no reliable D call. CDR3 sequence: CASSLALFLSGANVLTF. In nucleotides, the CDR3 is TGTGCCAGCAGCTTAGCGCTTTTCCTCTCGGGGGCCAACGTCCTGACTTTC.